Sequencing of this T cell receptor (beta chain) was carried out in a study of cytomegalovirus exposure and HLA in healthy donors. Study-wide results and caveats: Many donors shared some public TCRs, even though most TCR sequences were rare.

Remarks on this clone: The antigen is not known.

In the PCR, 60 Vbeta and 13 Jbeta primers were used. Sequencing was performed with immunoSEQ multiplex PCR; in TCRdb, only in-frame clones are kept and a portion is missing. The sample lists roughly 200,000 clones, about 77% occurring once. Germline-derived CDR1 and CDR2 are LNHNV and YYDKDF (reference sequence). This CDR3 contains 16 residues. J gave up 3 bases and V 0 bases, and 5 bases lay outside the gene matches. The sequence was collected from a female donor in good health and CMV-seronegative. The specimen sequenced was PBMCs. This rearrangement joins TRBV15 to TRBJ2-7, with 10 nucleotides matching TRBD2. The CDR3 nucleotides read TGTGCCACCAGCAGAGATTTAGCGGGGGGCGACTACGAGCAGTACTTC. It is translated as CATSRDLAGGDYEQYF.